One sample yielded the 27 T cell receptor beta chains listed below, sequenced in a study of monozygotic twins with inflammatory bowel disease. TCRdb reprocessed the 5' RACE reads and keeps a single row for each CDR3 protein, giving no DNA. The sample includes some 440,000 distinct CDR3 sequences. The sequencing sample was made of blood. Receptors originate from a human donor with ulcerative colitis or Crohn's disease, or a healthy co-twin of an affected twin (not recorded which).

The chain joins TRBV7-2 to TRBJ2-4; TCRdb proposes TRBD1, but this gene call is untestable without DNA. Germline V CDR1 and CDR2: SGHTA, FQGNSA. CDR3 size: 16 residues. The CDR3 loop is CASSLSPTGGQDIQYF. The whole variable domain, filled in from reference TRBV7-2 and TRBJ2-4, reads GAGVSQSPSNKVTEKGKDVELRCDPISGHTALYWYRQSLGQGLEFLIYFQGNSAPDKSGLPSDRFSAERTGGSVSTLTIQRTQQEDSAVYLCASSLSPTGGQDIQYFGAGTRLSVL.

V and J are TRBV20-1 and TRBJ2-3; TCRdb picks TRBD2, but there is no DNA to check that call. Germline CDR1 DFQATT, CDR2 SNEGSKA (reference sequence). The CDR3 sequence is 15 residues long. CDR3 loop: CSARSSGGAWDTQYF.

This chain links TRBV12-3 or TRBV12-4 with TRBJ2-3; the D call of TRBD2 rests on TCRdb alone, since no DNA is present to check it. CDR3 size: 15 residues. The CDR3 region is CASSLRQGGPDTQYF.

The rearrangement uses TRBV25-1 and TRBJ2-2; TCRdb names TRBD2, which stays unverified in the absence of DNA. This CDR3 is 17 amino acids long. Germline CDR1 MGHDK, CDR2 SYGVNS. CDR3 sequence reads: CASSVIAGGRGGGELFF.

The CDR3 is CASSPQVGTDTQYF. The gene calls are TRBV7-3 and TRBJ2-3; with no DNA, the TCRdb D assignment of TRBD2 cannot be verified. Germline V gives CDR1 SGHTA, CDR2 FQGTGA. The CDR3 runs 14 residues.

CDR3 region: CASSLRQGEERELFF. The gene calls are TRBV19 and TRBJ2-2; with no DNA, the TCRdb D assignment of TRBD1 cannot be verified. The V gene's germline CDR1 is LNHDA and CDR2 SQIVND (reference sequence). There are 15 residues in the CDR3. The whole variable domain, filled in from reference TRBV19 and TRBJ2-2, reads DGGITQSPKYLFRKEGQNVTLSCEQNLNHDAMYWYRQDPGQGLRLIYYSQIVNDFQKGDIAEGYSVSREKKESFPLTVTSAQKNPTAFYLCASSLRQGEERELFFGEGSRLTVL.

This chain uses TRBV7-9 with TRBJ2-3; TCRdb lists TRBD2, though no DNA is available to test this call. Germline CDR1 is SEHNR and CDR2 is FQNEAQ (reference sequence). The CDR3 covers 17 residues. The CDR3 is CASSPEGLAGVADTQHF.

The V and J genes are TRBV6-5 and TRBJ2-5; the D call from TCRdb, TRBD2, cannot be confirmed without DNA. Germline V lookup: CDR1 MNHEY, CDR2 SVGAGI. CDR3 length equals 14 residues. CDR3 residues: CASSYSLAQETQYF.

The chain uses TRBV3-1 and TRBJ2-1; TCRdb outputs TRBD2, but without DNA this stays unchecked. There are 15 residues in the CDR3. Germline values: CDR1 LGHDT, CDR2 YNNKEL (reference sequence). CDR3: CASSQAGGAYNEQFF.

The chain employs TRBV4-1 and TRBJ2-1; TCRdb names TRBD2, which stays unverified in the absence of DNA. Germline values: CDR1 MGHRA, CDR2 YSYEKL. CDR3 size: 17 residues. CDR3 in amino acids: CASSQERSSGLYNEQFF.

This chain's CDR3 is CASSYTGREQYF. This chain connects TRBV2 to TRBJ2-7; with no DNA, the TCRdb D assignment of TRBD1 cannot be verified. The CDR3 loop spans 12 amino acids. CDR1 SNHLY and CDR2 FYNNEI come from the germline V gene.

The chain has TRBV7-9 and TRBJ1-5. There are 13 residues in the CDR3. Germline lookup yields CDR1 SEHNR and CDR2 FQNEAQ (reference sequence). CDR3 sequence: CASSVGRDQPQHF.

The genes are TRBV18 and TRBJ2-7; TCRdb returns TRBD1, unconfirmable since there is no DNA. Germline CDR1 reads KGHSH; CDR2 reads LQKENI. The CDR3 sequence is 16 residues long. The CDR3 loop reads CASSPTRDPLFYEQYF.

The chain couples TRBV5-8 to TRBJ2-1; TCRdb's D gene call, TRBD1, goes unchecked for lack of DNA. The CDR3 runs to 15 residues. Per germline, CDR1 SGHTS and CDR2 YDEGEE. CDR3 loop: CASSLWGGAYNEQFF.

The V call is TRBV12-3 or TRBV12-4, the J call TRBJ2-1; TCRdb gives TRBD2 as the D gene, but with no DNA this cannot be confirmed. The CDR3 contains 16 residues. The CDR3 loop is CASSLMSGGRYNEQFF.

This chain connects TRBV30 to TRBJ1-1; TCRdb reports TRBD1, a call that lacks DNA to check it against. Looked up from germline, CDR1 is GTSNPN and CDR2 is SVGIG (reference sequence). The CDR3 loop spans 13 amino acids. CDR3: CAWSVLTGAGAFF.

The chain couples TRBV6-5 to TRBJ2-3; TCRdb's D call of TRBD2 is untestable without DNA. The CDR3 extends over 19 amino acids. Germline loops: CDR1 MNHEY, CDR2 SVGAGI. The CDR3 sequence: CASSYSPLGGTDEADTQYF.

The chain links TRBV4-2 to TRBJ2-1; the D call from TCRdb, TRBD1, cannot be confirmed without DNA. Germline CDR1 LGHNA, CDR2 YNFKEQ. The CDR3 is 16 residues long. CDR3 protein: CASSQVPGKGDNEQFF.

The chain combines TRBV7-2 with TRBJ1-5. Germline V gives CDR1 SGHTA, CDR2 FQGNSA. The CDR3 runs to 14 residues. The CDR3 is CATSREIGNQPQHF. The full variable domain, with the rest looked up from reference TRBV7-2 and TRBJ1-5, is GAGVSQSPSNKVTEKGKDVELRCDPISGHTALYWYRQSLGQGLEFLIYFQGNSAPDKSGLPSDRFSAERTGGSVSTLTIQRTQQEDSAVYLCATSREIGNQPQHFGDGTRLSIL.

The chain recombines TRBV5-1 with TRBJ1-2. Germline V gene data show CDR1 as SGHRS and CDR2 as YFSETQ. The CDR3 sequence is 14 residues long. The CDR3 here is CASSPQGRLSGYTF.

The V call is TRBV5-6, the J call TRBJ1-5. Germline-derived CDR1 and CDR2 are SGHDT and YYEEEE. This CDR3 spans 16 amino acids. The CDR3 loop reads CASSLGGVISNQPQHF.

This CDR3 reads CASSHSGTHYEQYF. The gene calls are TRBV9 and TRBJ2-7; TCRdb's D call, TRBD2, is unchecked because there is no DNA. The CDR3 extends over 14 amino acids. CDR1 and CDR2 from the germline V gene are SGDLS and YYNGEE.

V usage is TRBV6-1 and J usage is TRBJ1-5; TCRdb lists TRBD1, though no DNA is available to test this call. Germline values: CDR1 MNHNS, CDR2 SASEGT. This CDR3 is 16 amino acids long. CDR3: CASTFQGSSGNQPQHF.

The chain has TRBV2 and TRBJ2-5; with no DNA, the TCRdb D assignment of TRBD2 cannot be verified. CDR1 is SNHLY, CDR2 FYNNEI, per germline. This CDR3 is 14 amino acids long. The chain's CDR3 is CASSAAGGVETQYF.

This chain uses TRBV30 with TRBJ1-2; TCRdb proposes TRBD1, but this gene call is untestable without DNA. The germline gives CDR1 GTSNPN, CDR2 SVGIG (reference sequence). The CDR3 is 13 amino acids. The CDR3 loop is CARGRGANYGYTF.

The CDR3 protein is CAISPTQAPNTGELFF. The J gene is TRBJ2-2, the V gene TRBV10-3; the D call of TRBD1 rests on TCRdb alone, since no DNA is present to check it. Germline CDR1 reads ENHRY; CDR2 reads SYGVKD. CDR3 size: 16 residues.

The chain has TRBV6-2 or TRBV6-3 and TRBJ2-2; TCRdb returns TRBD2, unconfirmable since there is no DNA. The germline V gene has CDR1 MNHEY and CDR2 SVGEGT. The CDR3 contains 13 residues. This chain's CDR3 is CASRVDPPGELFF.